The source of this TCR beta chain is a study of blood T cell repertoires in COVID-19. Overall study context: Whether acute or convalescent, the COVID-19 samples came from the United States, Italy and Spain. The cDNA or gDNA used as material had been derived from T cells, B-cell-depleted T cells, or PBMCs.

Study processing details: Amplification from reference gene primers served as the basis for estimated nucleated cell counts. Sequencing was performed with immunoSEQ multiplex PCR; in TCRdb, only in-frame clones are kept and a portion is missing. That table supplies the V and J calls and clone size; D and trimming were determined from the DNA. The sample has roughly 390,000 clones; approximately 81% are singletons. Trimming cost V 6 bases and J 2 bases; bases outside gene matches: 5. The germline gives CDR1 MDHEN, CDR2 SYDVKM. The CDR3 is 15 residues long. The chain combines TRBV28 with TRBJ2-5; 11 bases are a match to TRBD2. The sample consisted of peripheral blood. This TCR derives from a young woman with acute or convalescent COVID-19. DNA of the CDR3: TGTGCCAGCAGCGTGACTAGCGGGGTTCAAGAGACCCAGTACTTC. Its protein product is CASSVTSGVQETQYF.